These T cell receptor beta chains were read from a single sample in a study of Ad26.COV2.S vaccination and SARS-CoV-2 variants. Measured with immunoSEQ multiplex PCR; TCRdb has only the in-frame clones, and not every one. Of about 440,000 clones in the sample, less than 95% were seen once. Here the sequenced sample was peripheral blood, taken in a trial of Ad26.COV2.S vaccine versus placebo. These receptors were collected from a person aged 18-60 years who received the Ad26.COV2.S COVID-19 vaccine or a placebo. The CDR3 runs from the conserved cysteine through the conserved F or W. A D gene is named only where the DNA matches it firmly. Clone size is not always given. Where it is, it says once, few, many or a class for expanded clones.

CASSTNRVGLYNEQFF | TGTGCCAGCAGTACCAACAGGGTGGGGCTTTACAATGAGCAGTTCTTC | TRBJ2-1 | . | TRBV6-6 | .
CASSPVRANTGELFF | TGTGCCAGCAGTCCCGTCAGAGCGAACACCGGGGAGCTGTTTTTT | TRBJ2-2 | . | TRBV28 | .
CASSRPLLGDEQFF | TGTGCCAGCAGCCGACCACTCTTGGGGGATGAGCAGTTCTTC | TRBJ2-1 | . | TRBV7-9 | .
CASSLAPGTSPTRVNEQFF | TGTGCCAGCAGCTTAGCGCCTGGGACTAGCCCTACGAGGGTTAATGAGCAGTTCTTC | TRBJ2-1 | once | TRBV7-6 | TRBD2
CASSLGQNSPLHF | TGTGCCAGCAGCCTTGGACAGAATTCACCCCTCCACTTT | TRBJ1-6 | . | TRBV7-2 | .
CASSSPLALQETQYF | TGTGCCAGCAGTTCCCCACTAGCTCTGCAAGAGACCCAGTACTTC | TRBJ2-5 | . | TRBV6-2/TRBV6-3 | .
CASSSGGLRETQYF | TGTGCCAGCAGTTCGGGGGGGTTGAGAGAGACCCAGTACTTC | TRBJ2-5 | . | TRBV27 | TRBD2
CATSAGGSGPYNEQFF | TGTGCCACCAGCGCGGGGGGGAGCGGGCCCTACAATGAGCAGTTCTTC | TRBJ2-1 | . | TRBV15 | TRBD2
CASSFTPPGTRFYEQYF | TGTGCCAGCAGTTTCACCCCTCCGGGAACCCGGTTCTACGAGCAGTACTTC | TRBJ2-7 | . | TRBV27 | .
CASSLFPRGGSTGELFF | TGTGCCAGCAGCCTCTTCCCCCGGGGGGGGAGTACCGGGGAGCTGTTTTTT | TRBJ2-2 | few | TRBV14 | TRBD2
CSATDGTQYF | TGCAGTGCTACGGACGGTACCCAGTACTTC | TRBJ2-5 | . | TRBV20-1 | .
CASSSPYRQFSEQYF | TGTGCCAGCAGCTCACCTTACCGACAGTTCTCTGAGCAGTACTTC | TRBJ2-7 | . | TRBV7-6 | .
CAISDGVASTDTQYF | TGTGCCATCAGTGATGGAGTAGCGAGTACAGATACGCAGTATTTT | TRBJ2-3 | . | TRBV10-3 | .
CASSPGTSGVTDTQYF | TGTGCCAGCAGTCCGGGGACTAGCGGGGTCACAGATACGCAGTATTTT | TRBJ2-3 | . | TRBV27 | TRBD2
CASSITGTGSYSNQPQHF | TGTGCCAGCAGCATCACCGGGACAGGATCTTATAGCAATCAGCCCCAGCATTTT | TRBJ1-5 | . | TRBV5-7 | TRBD1
CASSSEIRGDYGYTF | TGTGCCAGCAGTTCGGAAATCAGGGGCGACTATGGCTACACCTTC | TRBJ1-2 | . | TRBV28 | .
CASSLVRVNEQFF | TGTGCCAGCAGCTTAGTTAGGGTGAATGAGCAGTTCTTC | TRBJ2-1 | . | TRBV7-9 | .
CASSPKSDGEQFF | TGTGCCAGCAGTCCCAAGTCGGACGGTGAGCAGTTCTTC | TRBJ2-1 | . | TRBV27 | .
CASSPPTSGSSDTQYF | TGTGCCAGCAGCCCACCGACTAGCGGGAGCTCAGATACGCAGTATTTT | TRBJ2-3 | . | TRBV7-2 | TRBD2
CASSLLGLGAGVQYF | TGTGCCAGCAGTTTATTAGGCCTGGGGGCGGGTGTGCAGTACTTC | TRBJ2-7 | . | TRBV27 | .